This is a list of T cell receptor beta chains from one sample in a study of blood T cell repertoires in COVID-19. The table came from immunoSEQ multiplex PCR; TCRdb's copy has only in-frame clones and leaves some out. The table lists about 110,000 clones, roughly 80% of them singletons. Input material: peripheral blood. The receptor source for this set is a woman aged 40 to 55 with acute or convalescent COVID-19. CDR3s include the opening cysteine and the closing phenylalanine or tryptophan. D genes are given only for firm matches. The size entry is marked missing in some rows and otherwise reads once, few, many or a size class.

cdr3_length: 15; j_call: TRBJ1-3; v_call: TRBV5-1; d_call: TRBD1; clone_size: once; cdr3_aa: CASSLEGAGRNTIYF; cdr3_nt: TGCGCCAGCAGCTTGGAGGGGGCAGGACGAAACACCATATATTTT
cdr3_length: 14; j_call: TRBJ1-5; v_call: TRBV9; d_call: -; clone_size: -; cdr3_aa: CASSRGGAAQPQHF; cdr3_nt: TGTGCCAGCAGCCGGGGGGGGGCCGCTCAGCCCCAGCATTTT
cdr3_length: 16; j_call: TRBJ1-6; v_call: TRBV27; d_call: -; clone_size: -; cdr3_aa: CASSLLGSTYNSPLHF; cdr3_nt: TGTGCCAGCAGTTTATTAGGGAGTACCTATAATTCACCCCTCCACTTT
cdr3_length: 14; j_call: TRBJ1-1; v_call: TRBV30; d_call: TRBD1; clone_size: -; cdr3_aa: CAWTRQGVNTEAFF; cdr3_nt: TGTGCCTGGACCCGACAGGGGGTGAACACTGAAGCTTTCTTT
cdr3_length: 15; j_call: TRBJ1-1; v_call: TRBV30; d_call: -; clone_size: -; cdr3_aa: CAWSVRGVRWTEAFF; cdr3_nt: TGTGCCTGGAGTGTACGGGGGGTCAGGTGGACTGAAGCTTTCTTT
cdr3_length: 16; j_call: TRBJ2-7; v_call: TRBV5-4; d_call: -; clone_size: -; cdr3_aa: CASSLGLADSSYEQYF; cdr3_nt: TGTGCCAGCAGCTTGGGTCTAGCCGATAGCTCCTACGAGCAGTACTTC
cdr3_length: 15; j_call: TRBJ1-6; v_call: TRBV4-1; d_call: -; clone_size: -; cdr3_aa: CASSRISSYNSPLHF; cdr3_nt: TGCGCCAGCAGCCGAATTAGCTCCTATAATTCACCCCTCCACTTT
cdr3_length: 13; j_call: TRBJ1-5; v_call: TRBV6-5; d_call: -; clone_size: -; cdr3_aa: CASSSNSLRPQHF; cdr3_nt: TGTGCCAGCAGTTCGAACAGCCTAAGGCCCCAGCATTTT
cdr3_length: 12; j_call: TRBJ2-5; v_call: TRBV12-3/TRBV12-4; d_call: -; clone_size: -; cdr3_aa: CASSYQRETQYF; cdr3_nt: TGTGCCAGCAGTTATCAGCGTGAGACCCAGTACTTC
cdr3_length: 14; j_call: TRBJ1-4; v_call: TRBV2; d_call: TRBD1; clone_size: -; cdr3_aa: CASSAGQGNEKLFF; cdr3_nt: TGTGCCAGCAGTGCGGGACAGGGAAATGAAAAACTGTTTTTT
cdr3_length: 13; j_call: TRBJ2-7; v_call: TRBV5-1; d_call: TRBD1; clone_size: -; cdr3_aa: CASSRGTGFEQYF; cdr3_nt: TGCGCCAGCAGTCGCGGGACAGGGTTCGAGCAGTACTTC
cdr3_length: 13; j_call: TRBJ1-6; v_call: TRBV4-1; d_call: -; clone_size: -; cdr3_aa: CASTSGFRSPLHF; cdr3_nt: TGCGCCAGCACTTCAGGGTTCCGGTCACCCCTCCACTTT
cdr3_length: 15; j_call: TRBJ2-3; v_call: TRBV7-6; d_call: -; clone_size: once; cdr3_aa: CASSRAGREADTQYF; cdr3_nt: TGTGCCAGCAGCCGAGCGGGTAGGGAGGCAGATACGCAGTATTTT
cdr3_length: 15; j_call: TRBJ2-2; v_call: TRBV12-5; d_call: -; clone_size: once; cdr3_aa: CASCPVGLNTGELFF; cdr3_nt: TGTGCTAGCTGTCCCGTGGGCCTGAACACCGGGGAGCTGTTTTTT
cdr3_length: 13; j_call: TRBJ2-2; v_call: TRBV9; d_call: -; clone_size: -; cdr3_aa: CASSAFNTGELFF; cdr3_nt: TGTGCCAGCAGCGCCTTCAACACCGGGGAGCTGTTTTTT
cdr3_length: 15; j_call: TRBJ2-5; v_call: TRBV9; d_call: -; clone_size: -; cdr3_aa: CASSVEEGPEETQYF; cdr3_nt: TGTGCCAGCAGCGTAGAGGAGGGCCCAGAGGAGACCCAGTACTTC
cdr3_length: 14; j_call: TRBJ1-2; v_call: TRBV5-1; d_call: -; clone_size: -; cdr3_aa: CASSLATPGYGYTF; cdr3_nt: TGCGCCAGCAGCTTGGCGACTCCTGGGTATGGCTACACCTTC
cdr3_length: 14; j_call: TRBJ2-7; v_call: TRBV19; d_call: -; clone_size: -; cdr3_aa: CASSSPDRSHEQYF; cdr3_nt: TGTGCCAGTAGTTCGCCAGACAGGAGTCACGAGCAGTACTTC
cdr3_length: 15; j_call: TRBJ1-1; v_call: TRBV4-2; d_call: TRBD1; clone_size: -; cdr3_aa: CASSPRQGSNTEAFF; cdr3_nt: TGTGCCAGCAGCCCGAGACAGGGCTCGAACACTGAAGCTTTCTTT
cdr3_length: 15; j_call: TRBJ2-7; v_call: TRBV3-1/TRBV3-2; d_call: TRBD2; clone_size: -; cdr3_aa: CASSPRLAGGYEQYF; cdr3_nt: TGTGCCAGCAGCCCCAGGCTAGCGGGGGGATACGAGCAGTACTTC
cdr3_length: 17; j_call: TRBJ2-5; v_call: TRBV3-1/TRBV3-2; d_call: TRBD2; clone_size: -; cdr3_aa: CASSQDRLAGGQETQYF; cdr3_nt: TGTGCCAGCAGCCAAGATCGACTAGCGGGGGGACAAGAGACCCAGTACTTC
cdr3_length: 17; j_call: TRBJ1-1; v_call: TRBV18; d_call: -; clone_size: -; cdr3_aa: CASSPPRGGGMNTEAFF; cdr3_nt: TGTGCCAGCTCACCACCCCGGGGGGGAGGAATGAACACTGAAGCTTTCTTT
cdr3_length: 13; j_call: TRBJ2-7; v_call: TRBV9; d_call: TRBD1; clone_size: -; cdr3_aa: CASSGQGAYEQYF; cdr3_nt: TGTGCCAGCAGCGGACAGGGTGCCTACGAGCAGTACTTC
cdr3_length: 15; j_call: TRBJ2-4; v_call: TRBV19; d_call: TRBD1; clone_size: -; cdr3_aa: CASQGDTAVYGIQYF; cdr3_nt: TGTGCCAGCCAGGGGGATACGGCAGTCTATGGCATTCAGTACTTC
cdr3_length: 13; j_call: TRBJ1-1; v_call: TRBV7-6; d_call: -; clone_size: few; cdr3_aa: CASSSQGYTEAFF; cdr3_nt: TGTGCCAGCAGCTCCCAGGGATACACTGAAGCTTTCTTT
cdr3_length: 16; j_call: TRBJ1-4; v_call: TRBV14; d_call: TRBD1; clone_size: -; cdr3_aa: CASSQAGGGAYGKLFF; cdr3_nt: TGTGCCAGCAGCCAAGCGGGAGGGGGCGCATATGGAAAACTGTTTTTT
cdr3_length: 14; j_call: TRBJ2-1; v_call: TRBV7-2; d_call: TRBD2; clone_size: -; cdr3_aa: CASSSSRGGNEQFF; cdr3_nt: TGTGCCAGCAGCAGCTCACGGGGGGGCAATGAGCAGTTCTTC
cdr3_length: 12; j_call: TRBJ2-7; v_call: TRBV6-5; d_call: TRBD1; clone_size: once; cdr3_aa: CASSKQGYEQYF; cdr3_nt: TGTGCCAGCAGCAAACAGGGGTACGAGCAGTACTTC
cdr3_length: 14; j_call: TRBJ1-2; v_call: TRBV19; d_call: TRBD1; clone_size: -; cdr3_aa: CASSDRGLGYGYTF; cdr3_nt: TGTGCCAGTAGTGACAGGGGGCTCGGCTATGGCTACACCTTC
cdr3_length: 14; j_call: TRBJ2-1; v_call: TRBV10-1; d_call: -; clone_size: -; cdr3_aa: CASSESFTYNEQFF; cdr3_nt: TGCGCCAGCAGTGAGTCGTTTACATACAATGAGCAGTTCTTC
cdr3_length: 15; j_call: TRBJ2-3; v_call: TRBV5-1; d_call: TRBD2; clone_size: -; cdr3_aa: CASSSSRGGTDTQYF; cdr3_nt: TGCGCCAGCAGCTCGAGCCGGGGGGGCACAGATACGCAGTATTTT
cdr3_length: 16; j_call: TRBJ1-3; v_call: TRBV12-5; d_call: -; clone_size: -; cdr3_aa: CASGSPSGSSGNTIYF; cdr3_nt: TGTGCTAGTGGATCACCCTCGGGTTCCTCTGGAAACACCATATATTTT
cdr3_length: 18; j_call: TRBJ2-7; v_call: TRBV5-6; d_call: -; clone_size: -; cdr3_aa: CASSFSQGSGFLSYEQYF; cdr3_nt: TGTGCCAGCAGCTTTTCGCAAGGGTCAGGGTTCCTCTCCTACGAGCAGTACTTC
cdr3_length: 13; j_call: TRBJ1-2; v_call: TRBV6-5; d_call: -; clone_size: few; cdr3_aa: CASRAQGRRGYTF; cdr3_nt: TGTGCCAGCAGGGCTCAGGGCCGTCGGGGCTACACCTTC
cdr3_length: 14; j_call: TRBJ2-3; v_call: TRBV27; d_call: TRBD1; clone_size: -; cdr3_aa: CASSLSQGADTQYF; cdr3_nt: TGTGCCAGCAGTTTATCTCAGGGGGCAGATACGCAGTATTTT
cdr3_length: 12; j_call: TRBJ1-1; v_call: TRBV5-4; d_call: -; clone_size: once; cdr3_aa: CASSPQNTEAFF; cdr3_nt: TGTGCCAGCAGCCCACAGAACACTGAAGCTTTCTTT
cdr3_length: 13; j_call: TRBJ2-5; v_call: TRBV5-1; d_call: -; clone_size: -; cdr3_aa: CASSWQGPETQYF; cdr3_nt: TGCGCCAGCAGCTGGCAGGGTCCGGAGACCCAGTACTTC
cdr3_length: 14; j_call: TRBJ2-3; v_call: TRBV25-1; d_call: -; clone_size: few; cdr3_aa: CASSEYSLTDTQYF; cdr3_nt: TGTGCCAGCAGTGAATATTCTCTCACAGATACGCAGTATTTT
cdr3_length: 13; j_call: TRBJ2-1; v_call: TRBV12-3/TRBV12-4; d_call: TRBD1; clone_size: -; cdr3_aa: CASSYPHRGEQFF; cdr3_nt: TGTGCCAGCAGCTACCCTCACAGGGGTGAGCAGTTCTTC
cdr3_length: 13; j_call: TRBJ1-1; v_call: TRBV6-6; d_call: -; clone_size: -; cdr3_aa: CASETQGLSEAFF; cdr3_nt: TGTGCCAGCGAGACACAGGGTCTTTCTGAAGCTTTCTTT
cdr3_length: 15; j_call: TRBJ2-4; v_call: TRBV7-2; d_call: -; clone_size: -; cdr3_aa: CASRSSVFGKNIQYF; cdr3_nt: TGTGCCAGCAGGTCTAGCGTATTCGGCAAAAACATTCAGTACTTC
cdr3_length: 16; j_call: TRBJ1-1; v_call: TRBV21-1; d_call: -; clone_size: -; cdr3_aa: CASSLPDRLLDTEAFF; cdr3_nt: TGTGCCAGCAGTCTCCCCGACAGGCTATTGGACACTGAAGCTTTCTTT
cdr3_length: 14; j_call: TRBJ1-1; v_call: TRBV19; d_call: -; clone_size: -; cdr3_aa: CASSPRVVGTEAFF; cdr3_nt: TGTGCCAGTAGTCCCCGCGTCGTCGGCACTGAAGCTTTCTTT
cdr3_length: 13; j_call: TRBJ1-1; v_call: TRBV11-3; d_call: TRBD1; clone_size: -; cdr3_aa: CASSRDRKTEAFF; cdr3_nt: TGTGCCAGCAGCCGGGACAGGAAGACTGAAGCTTTCTTT
cdr3_length: 19; j_call: TRBJ1-6; v_call: TRBV19; d_call: -; clone_size: -; cdr3_aa: CASSPNLGDGEGTNSPLHF; cdr3_nt: TGTGCCAGTAGTCCAAACCTTGGGGACGGGGAGGGGACTAATTCACCCCTCCACTTT
cdr3_length: 14; j_call: TRBJ1-1; v_call: TRBV5-1; d_call: -; clone_size: -; cdr3_aa: CASSLGDLGKEAFF; cdr3_nt: TGCGCCAGCAGCTTGGGGGACTTGGGGAAAGAAGCTTTCTTT
cdr3_length: 16; j_call: TRBJ2-7; v_call: TRBV20-1; d_call: -; clone_size: -; cdr3_aa: CSASPEGTLGGYEQYF; cdr3_nt: TGCAGTGCTAGTCCAGAAGGGACTTTGGGGGGATACGAGCAGTACTTC
cdr3_length: 14; j_call: TRBJ2-7; v_call: TRBV2; d_call: TRBD1; clone_size: few; cdr3_aa: CASSVGQGAYEQYF; cdr3_nt: TGTGCCAGCAGTGTTGGACAGGGAGCCTACGAGCAGTACTTC
cdr3_length: 14; j_call: TRBJ1-1; v_call: TRBV18; d_call: -; clone_size: -; cdr3_aa: CASSPGGAGAEAFF; cdr3_nt: TGTGCCAGCTCACCCGGTGGGGCAGGGGCTGAAGCTTTCTTT
cdr3_length: 12; j_call: TRBJ1-2; v_call: TRBV4-1; d_call: -; clone_size: -; cdr3_aa: CASSPRPGGYTF; cdr3_nt: TGCGCCAGCAGCCCGCGACCGGGGGGCTACACCTTC
cdr3_length: 14; j_call: TRBJ2-7; v_call: TRBV7-8; d_call: -; clone_size: once; cdr3_aa: CASSPRDTAYEQYF; cdr3_nt: TGTGCCAGCAGCCCGAGGGACACCGCTTACGAGCAGTACTTC
cdr3_length: 15; j_call: TRBJ2-1; v_call: TRBV4-3; d_call: -; clone_size: -; cdr3_aa: CASSQSGTPRNEQFF; cdr3_nt: TGCGCCAGCAGCCAAAGTGGGACTCCGCGCAATGAGCAGTTCTTC
cdr3_length: 14; j_call: TRBJ2-7; v_call: TRBV10-3; d_call: TRBD1; clone_size: -; cdr3_aa: CAIRPGQGNREQYF; cdr3_nt: TGTGCCATCAGGCCGGGACAGGGTAATAGAGAGCAGTACTTC